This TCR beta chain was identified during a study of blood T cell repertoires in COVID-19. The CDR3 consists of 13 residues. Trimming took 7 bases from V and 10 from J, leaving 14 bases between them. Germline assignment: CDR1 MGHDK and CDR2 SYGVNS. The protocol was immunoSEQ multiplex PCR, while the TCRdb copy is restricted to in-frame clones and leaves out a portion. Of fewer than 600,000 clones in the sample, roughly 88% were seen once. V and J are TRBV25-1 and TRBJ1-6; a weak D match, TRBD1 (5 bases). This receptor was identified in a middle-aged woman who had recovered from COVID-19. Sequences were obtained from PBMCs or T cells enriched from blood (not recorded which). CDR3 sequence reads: CASTRGSRSPLHF. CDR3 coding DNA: TGTGCCAGCACTAGGGGTAGCAGGTCACCCCTCCACTTT.